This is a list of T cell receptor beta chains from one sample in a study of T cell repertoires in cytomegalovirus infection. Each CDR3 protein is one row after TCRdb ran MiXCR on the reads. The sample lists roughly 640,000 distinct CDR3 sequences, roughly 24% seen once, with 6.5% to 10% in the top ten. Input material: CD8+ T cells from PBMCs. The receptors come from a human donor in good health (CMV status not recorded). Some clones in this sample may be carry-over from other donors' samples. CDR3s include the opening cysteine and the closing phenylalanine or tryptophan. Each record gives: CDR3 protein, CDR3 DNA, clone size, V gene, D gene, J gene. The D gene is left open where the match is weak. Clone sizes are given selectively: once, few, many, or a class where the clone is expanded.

CASSIVGQGGIGELFF,TGTGCCAGTAGTATAGTTGGACAGGGAGGGATCGGGGAGCTGTTTTTT,once,TRBV19,NA,TRBJ2-2
CASSPAGGPYGYTF,TGTGCCAGCAGCCCCGCAGGGGGGCCCTATGGCTACACCTTC,many,TRBV28,TRBD1,TRBJ1-2
CASSPQGRGTDTQYF,TGCGCCAGCAGCCCGCAGGGGAGGGGCACAGATACGCAGTATTTT,few,TRBV4-1,NA,TRBJ2-3
CASSLWTNTEAFF,TGTGCTAGCAGCTTATGGACGAACACTGAAGCTTTCTTT,many,TRBV28,NA,TRBJ1-1
CASRELYSNQPQHF,TGTGCCAGCAGGGAGTTATATAGCAATCAGCCCCAGCATTTT,many,TRBV28,NA,TRBJ1-5
CATSRDRTGRNYGYTF,TGTGCCACCAGCAGAGATCGGACGGGTCGTAACTATGGCTACACCTTC,many,TRBV15,NA,TRBJ1-2
CASSLRSSNQPQHF,TGTGCCAGCAGTTTACGGAGTAGCAATCAGCCCCAGCATTTT,few,TRBV28,NA,TRBJ1-5
CASSDRDSQETQYF,TGTGCCAGCAGTGATCGGGATTCCCAAGAGACCCAGTACTTC,NA,TRBV2,NA,TRBJ2-5
CASSYSLVRGLQETQYF,TGTGCCAGCAGTTATTCCCTCGTTCGGGGGCTTCAAGAGACCCAGTACTTC,NA,TRBV6-6,NA,TRBJ2-5
CASSSRTGLLTDTQYF,TGTGCCAGCAGCTCTCGGACAGGGCTCCTCACAGATACGCAGTATTTT,many,TRBV7-8,TRBD1,TRBJ2-3
CSARQGREELNTEAFF,TGCAGTGCTAGGCAGGGACGGGAAGAATTGAACACTGAAGCTTTCTTT,NA,TRBV20-1,NA,TRBJ1-1
CASSTGGRTGNTIYF,TGTGCCAGCAGCACCGGGGGGAGAACTGGAAACACCATATATTTT,few,TRBV7-8,NA,TRBJ1-3
CASSHSFAYEQYF,TGTGCCAGCAGTCACAGCTTCGCGTACGAGCAGTACTTC,NA,TRBV12-3/TRBV12-4,NA,TRBJ2-7
CSASFEGTDEQFF,TGCAGTGCTAGTTTCGAGGGGACTGATGAGCAGTTCTTC,NA,TRBV20-1,NA,TRBJ2-1
CASSISQGTNEKLFF,TGTGCCAGCAGCATTTCCCAGGGAACTAATGAAAAACTGTTTTTT,many,TRBV7-6,NA,TRBJ1-4
CASSLSLARDNEQFF,TGTGCCAGCAGCTTGTCGCTAGCAAGGGACAATGAGCAGTTCTTC,NA,TRBV11-2,NA,TRBJ2-1